Listed below are T cell receptor beta chains from one sample, sequenced in a study of shared clonotypes between healthy human individuals. TCRdb's copy holds only in-frame clones and misses some; the assay was immunoSEQ multiplex PCR. The profile covers 2,500,000 or so clones, with 93% appearing a single time and roughly 0.39% taken by the ten largest. The source material was naive CD4+ T cells from PBMCs. The source is a man between 18 and 29 years old in good health. Some clones in this sample may be carry-over from other donors' samples. Each CDR3 is given with its conserved first and last residue. D genes are given only for firm matches. Some rows have no size entry. The others give once, few or many, or a class for an expanded clone.

D gene: -
clone size: -
V gene: TRBV28
J gene: TRBJ2-6
CDR3 DNA: TGTGCCAGCAGCCCGCATGGCTCTGGGGCCAACGTCCTGACTTTC
CDR3 protein: CASSPHGSGANVLTF

D gene: -
clone size: once
V gene: TRBV5-1
J gene: TRBJ2-2
CDR3 DNA: TGCGCCAGCAGCCCGAACGGAGGGATTAACACCGGGGAGCTGTTTTTT
CDR3 protein: CASSPNGGINTGELFF

D gene: -
clone size: -
V gene: TRBV6-4
J gene: TRBJ2-3
CDR3 DNA: TGTGCCAGCAGTGTACGGTTTAGCACAGATACGCAGTATTTT
CDR3 protein: CASSVRFSTDTQYF

D gene: TRBD2
clone size: -
V gene: TRBV7-6
J gene: TRBJ2-3
CDR3 DNA: TGTGCCAGCAGCTTAGGATCAGCGGGAACCACAGATACGCAGTATTTT
CDR3 protein: CASSLGSAGTTDTQYF

D gene: TRBD1
clone size: once
V gene: TRBV30
J gene: TRBJ1-4
CDR3 DNA: TGTGCCTGCTATGGACAGGACGCAACTAATGAAAAACTGTTTTTT
CDR3 protein: CACYGQDATNEKLFF

D gene: -
clone size: -
V gene: TRBV6-5
J gene: TRBJ1-2
CDR3 DNA: TGTGCCAGCAGTTCACCGGTGCCACCAGGCTACACCTTC
CDR3 protein: CASSSPVPPGYTF

D gene: TRBD2
clone size: -
V gene: TRBV5-4
J gene: TRBJ2-7
CDR3 DNA: TGTGCCAGCAGCAGGACTAGCGCCCGCTACGAGCAGTACTTC
CDR3 protein: CASSRTSARYEQYF

D gene: TRBD1
clone size: -
V gene: TRBV11-2
J gene: TRBJ2-3
CDR3 DNA: TGTGCCAGCAGCTTAAACAGGGGGCCGGATACGCAGTATTTT
CDR3 protein: CASSLNRGPDTQYF

D gene: -
clone size: -
V gene: TRBV30
J gene: TRBJ2-7
CDR3 DNA: TGTGCCTGGTCACAGCGTTGGCACGAGCAGTACTTC
CDR3 protein: CAWSQRWHEQYF

D gene: -
clone size: -
V gene: TRBV5-6
J gene: TRBJ1-2
CDR3 DNA: TGTGCCAGCAGCTTCCTAGACAAGCCTGCTAACTATGGCTACACCTTC
CDR3 protein: CASSFLDKPANYGYTF

D gene: -
clone size: -
V gene: TRBV19
J gene: TRBJ1-5
CDR3 DNA: TGTGCCAGTAGTCTACAGGGAGGGAGGAATCAGCCCCAGCATTTT
CDR3 protein: CASSLQGGRNQPQHF

D gene: -
clone size: -
V gene: TRBV5-4
J gene: TRBJ2-3
CDR3 DNA: TGTGCCAGCAGCTTCCAGGGCACAGATACGCAGTATTTT
CDR3 protein: CASSFQGTDTQYF

D gene: -
clone size: -
V gene: TRBV7-2
J gene: TRBJ2-1
CDR3 DNA: TGTGCCAGCAGCTTAGCGCATCGGGACTTTGCGCAGTTCTTC
CDR3 protein: CASSLAHRDFAQFF

D gene: TRBD1
clone size: once
V gene: TRBV7-3
J gene: TRBJ1-3
CDR3 DNA: TGTGCCAGCAGCTTTACAGGGGCCGGAAACACCATATATTTT
CDR3 protein: CASSFTGAGNTIYF

D gene: -
clone size: -
V gene: TRBV5-4
J gene: TRBJ2-5
CDR3 DNA: TGTGCCAGCAGCGGCCGAGGGGGGGAGGAGACCCAGTACTTC
CDR3 protein: CASSGRGGEETQYF

D gene: -
clone size: -
V gene: TRBV28
J gene: TRBJ1-3
CDR3 DNA: TGTGCCAGCACCCATGGGGGGGCGCCGGGGGGAAACACCATATATTTT
CDR3 protein: CASTHGGAPGGNTIYF

D gene: TRBD1
clone size: -
V gene: TRBV28
J gene: TRBJ1-4
CDR3 DNA: TGTGCCAGCAGTTTACCGGGACAGGGAAATGAAAAACTGTTTTTT
CDR3 protein: CASSLPGQGNEKLFF

D gene: TRBD2
clone size: -
V gene: TRBV4-2
J gene: TRBJ2-7
CDR3 DNA: TGTGCCAGCAGCCCGAACCAGATTAGCGGGGTGAGCTCCTACGAGCAGTACTTC
CDR3 protein: CASSPNQISGVSSYEQYF

D gene: TRBD1
clone size: -
V gene: TRBV6-6
J gene: TRBJ2-2
CDR3 DNA: TGTGCCAGCAGCCTCCCGGGACAGGGGGCAGATGGGGAGCTGTTTTTT
CDR3 protein: CASSLPGQGADGELFF

D gene: -
clone size: -
V gene: TRBV7-9
J gene: TRBJ2-7
CDR3 DNA: TGTGCCAGCAGCTTAGGTAGGGAGGCCTCCTACGAGCAGTACTTC
CDR3 protein: CASSLGREASYEQYF

D gene: -
clone size: once
V gene: TRBV29-1
J gene: TRBJ2-3
CDR3 DNA: TGCAGCGTTGATCCGGGACCAGATACGCAGTATTTT
CDR3 protein: CSVDPGPDTQYF

D gene: TRBD1
clone size: -
V gene: TRBV10-1
J gene: TRBJ2-2
CDR3 DNA: TGCGCCAGCAGTGATAACAGGGGCTCCGGGGAGCTGTTTTTT
CDR3 protein: CASSDNRGSGELFF

D gene: -
clone size: -
V gene: TRBV7-9
J gene: TRBJ1-1
CDR3 DNA: TGTGCCAGCAGCTTAGAATATGGTGGCACTGAAGCTTTCTTT
CDR3 protein: CASSLEYGGTEAFF

D gene: -
clone size: -
V gene: TRBV7-6
J gene: TRBJ1-4
CDR3 DNA: TGTGCCAGCAGCTATGGAACTGTGAGGGTTGGTGAAAAACTGTTTTTT
CDR3 protein: CASSYGTVRVGEKLFF

D gene: -
clone size: -
V gene: TRBV4-2
J gene: TRBJ1-1
CDR3 DNA: TGTGCCAGCAGCCGAGATGGGGACCCGAACACTGAAGCTTTCTTT
CDR3 protein: CASSRDGDPNTEAFF

D gene: -
clone size: -
V gene: TRBV7-9
J gene: TRBJ2-5
CDR3 DNA: TGTGCCAGCAGCTTGGGGGATCAAGAGACCCAGTACTTC
CDR3 protein: CASSLGDQETQYF

D gene: -
clone size: -
V gene: TRBV15
J gene: TRBJ1-2
CDR3 DNA: TGTGCCACCAGCAGAACGGGGACACCGTACAATGGCTACACCTTC
CDR3 protein: CATSRTGTPYNGYTF

D gene: TRBD2
clone size: -
V gene: TRBV7-2
J gene: TRBJ2-7
CDR3 DNA: TGTGCCAGCAGCTTACCAGGGACTAGCCGCTCCTACGAGCAGTACTTC
CDR3 protein: CASSLPGTSRSYEQYF

D gene: -
clone size: -
V gene: TRBV6-1
J gene: TRBJ1-2
CDR3 DNA: TGTGCCAGCAGCTTATCCCTCTATGGCTACACCTTC
CDR3 protein: CASSLSLYGYTF

D gene: TRBD1
clone size: -
V gene: TRBV4-1
J gene: TRBJ2-7
CDR3 DNA: TGCGCCAGCAGCCAGAGGGACAGGGAATACGAGCAGTACTTC
CDR3 protein: CASSQRDREYEQYF

D gene: TRBD2
clone size: -
V gene: TRBV29-1
J gene: TRBJ2-7
CDR3 DNA: TGCAGCGTCGGGGGGACTCCGCCCTACGAGCAGTACTTC
CDR3 protein: CSVGGTPPYEQYF

D gene: -
clone size: -
V gene: TRBV6-6
J gene: TRBJ1-2
CDR3 DNA: TGTGCCAGCAGTTACCATATTTCCGAGTGGAGGGATGGCTACACCTTC
CDR3 protein: CASSYHISEWRDGYTF

D gene: TRBD1
clone size: -
V gene: TRBV28
J gene: TRBJ1-2
CDR3 DNA: TGTGCCAGCAGTGCCTTGGGGGACAGGGGAGGGTACTATGGCTACACCTTC
CDR3 protein: CASSALGDRGGYYGYTF

D gene: TRBD2
clone size: -
V gene: TRBV9
J gene: TRBJ2-5
CDR3 DNA: TGTGCCAGCAGCGTAGCTAGCGGGAGGGCCTTAGGGACCCAGTACTTC
CDR3 protein: CASSVASGRALGTQYF

D gene: -
clone size: -
V gene: TRBV7-2
J gene: TRBJ2-3
CDR3 DNA: TGTGCCAGCAGCGCCGGGTCCTATACAGATACGCAGTATTTT
CDR3 protein: CASSAGSYTDTQYF

D gene: TRBD2
clone size: -
V gene: TRBV5-4
J gene: TRBJ2-2
CDR3 DNA: TGTGCCAGCAGCGGGGGACTAGTGAGCGGGGAGCTGTTTTTT
CDR3 protein: CASSGGLVSGELFF

D gene: -
clone size: -
V gene: TRBV28
J gene: TRBJ2-1
CDR3 DNA: TGTGCCAGCAGGAGGGTCGGCGAGCAGTTCTTC
CDR3 protein: CASRRVGEQFF

D gene: -
clone size: -
V gene: TRBV14
J gene: TRBJ1-4
CDR3 DNA: TGTGCCAGCAGCCAGGGTTTCGATGCAACTAATGAAAAACTGTTTTTT
CDR3 protein: CASSQGFDATNEKLFF

D gene: -
clone size: -
V gene: TRBV9
J gene: TRBJ1-2
CDR3 DNA: TGTGCCAGCAGCGTAGCCCCTTATTCGGAGGAGGGCTACACCTTC
CDR3 protein: CASSVAPYSEEGYTF

D gene: -
clone size: -
V gene: TRBV6-6
J gene: TRBJ1-3
CDR3 DNA: TGTGCCAGCAGTTATCGGGCCAGCTCTGGAAACACCATATATTTT
CDR3 protein: CASSYRASSGNTIYF

D gene: TRBD1
clone size: -
V gene: TRBV28
J gene: TRBJ2-5
CDR3 DNA: TGTGCCAGCAGTTCGACCTCAGGGGGCGGAGAGACCCAGTACTTC
CDR3 protein: CASSSTSGGGETQYF

D gene: -
clone size: -
V gene: TRBV5-1
J gene: TRBJ2-3
CDR3 DNA: TGCGCCAGCAGCCCAGAGGGGACTGGCACGCAGTATTTT
CDR3 protein: CASSPEGTGTQYF

D gene: -
clone size: -
V gene: TRBV20-1
J gene: TRBJ2-1
CDR3 DNA: TGCAGTGCTAGGGGGTTGGGCCAGTTCTTC
CDR3 protein: CSARGLGQFF

D gene: -
clone size: -
V gene: TRBV29-1
J gene: TRBJ2-7
CDR3 DNA: TGCAGCGTTTGCGAGCGTACCTACGAGCAGTACTTC
CDR3 protein: CSVCERTYEQYF

D gene: -
clone size: -
V gene: TRBV19
J gene: TRBJ2-5
CDR3 DNA: TGTGCCAGTAGTTCCCTTCAGGGGTTAGAGACCCAGTACTTC
CDR3 protein: CASSSLQGLETQYF

D gene: TRBD1
clone size: -
V gene: TRBV9
J gene: TRBJ2-2
CDR3 DNA: TGTGCCAGCAGCAACCAGGGGGCGGCCGGGGAGCTGTTTTTT
CDR3 protein: CASSNQGAAGELFF

D gene: TRBD2
clone size: -
V gene: TRBV14
J gene: TRBJ2-3
CDR3 DNA: TGTGCCAGCAGCCAAAGTGGACTAGCGGCCCTCACAGATACGCAGTATTTT
CDR3 protein: CASSQSGLAALTDTQYF

D gene: -
clone size: -
V gene: TRBV5-1
J gene: TRBJ1-2
CDR3 DNA: TGCGCCAGCAGCTTGAAGGGGGATGACTATGGCTACACCTTC
CDR3 protein: CASSLKGDDYGYTF

D gene: TRBD1
clone size: -
V gene: TRBV5-1
J gene: TRBJ1-1
CDR3 DNA: TGCGCCAGCAGCTCAAGTACAGGGGAACTGAACACTGAAGCTTTCTTT
CDR3 protein: CASSSSTGELNTEAFF

D gene: -
clone size: -
V gene: TRBV29-1
J gene: TRBJ2-5
CDR3 DNA: TGCAGCGTTGAAGATCGGAGGGGAGAGACCCAGTACTTC
CDR3 protein: CSVEDRRGETQYF

D gene: TRBD1
clone size: once
V gene: TRBV5-4
J gene: TRBJ2-6
CDR3 DNA: TGTGCCAGCAGCGGGGACAGACACTCTGGGGCCAACGTCCTGACTTTC
CDR3 protein: CASSGDRHSGANVLTF

D gene: -
clone size: -
V gene: TRBV5-8
J gene: TRBJ1-1
CDR3 DNA: TGTGCCAGCAGCTTGGCTGTGACGAGTTTGGAGGGGAAAGCTTTCTTT
CDR3 protein: CASSLAVTSLEGKAFF

D gene: -
clone size: -
V gene: TRBV5-8
J gene: TRBJ1-1
CDR3 DNA: TGTGCCAGCAGCAAGGACAGAGGGGTAAGAGCTTTCTTT
CDR3 protein: CASSKDRGVRAFF

D gene: -
clone size: -
V gene: TRBV7-3
J gene: TRBJ2-7
CDR3 DNA: TGTGCCAGCAGCCCCCAACGGGGGAACTACGAGCAGTACTTC
CDR3 protein: CASSPQRGNYEQYF

D gene: TRBD1
clone size: -
V gene: TRBV7-2
J gene: TRBJ1-2
CDR3 DNA: TGTGCCAGCAGCTTAGTGGGGAGCAGGGGGTATGGCTACACCTTC
CDR3 protein: CASSLVGSRGYGYTF

D gene: -
clone size: -
V gene: TRBV28
J gene: TRBJ1-1
CDR3 DNA: TGTGCCAGCAGTTTATCAGGGGTCAATGGGGACACTGAAGCTTTCTTT
CDR3 protein: CASSLSGVNGDTEAFF

D gene: -
clone size: -
V gene: TRBV19
J gene: TRBJ1-5
CDR3 DNA: TGTGCCAGTAGTAACAGCTATCAGCCCCAGCATTTT
CDR3 protein: CASSNSYQPQHF

D gene: TRBD2
clone size: -
V gene: TRBV5-6
J gene: TRBJ2-2
CDR3 DNA: TGTGCCAGCAGTTACAGGTGGGCGGGAGGGCCAAACACCGGGGAGCTGTTTTTT
CDR3 protein: CASSYRWAGGPNTGELFF